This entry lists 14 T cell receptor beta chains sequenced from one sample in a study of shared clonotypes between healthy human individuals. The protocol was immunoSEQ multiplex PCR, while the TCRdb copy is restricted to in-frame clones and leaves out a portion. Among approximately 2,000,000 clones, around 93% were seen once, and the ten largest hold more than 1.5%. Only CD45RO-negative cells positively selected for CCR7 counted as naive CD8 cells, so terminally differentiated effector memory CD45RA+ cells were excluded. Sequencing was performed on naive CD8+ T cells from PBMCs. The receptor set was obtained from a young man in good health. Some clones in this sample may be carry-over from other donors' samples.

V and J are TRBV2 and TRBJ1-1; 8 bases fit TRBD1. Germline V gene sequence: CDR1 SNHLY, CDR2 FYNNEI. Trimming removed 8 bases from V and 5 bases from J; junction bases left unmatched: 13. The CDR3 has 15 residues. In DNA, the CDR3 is TGTGCCAGCGTGGGGGAGACAGGGGTTCATACTGAAGCTTTCTTT. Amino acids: CASVGETGVHTEAFF.

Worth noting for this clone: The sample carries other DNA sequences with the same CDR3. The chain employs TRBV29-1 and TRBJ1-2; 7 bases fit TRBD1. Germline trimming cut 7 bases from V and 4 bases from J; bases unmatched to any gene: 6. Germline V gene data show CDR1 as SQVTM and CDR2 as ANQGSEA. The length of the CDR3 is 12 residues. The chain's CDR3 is CSALGGAYGYTF. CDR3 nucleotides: TGCAGCGCACTAGGGGGCGCCTATGGCTACACCTTC. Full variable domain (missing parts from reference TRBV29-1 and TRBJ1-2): SAVISQKPSRDICQRGTSLTIQCQVDSQVTMMFWYRQQPGQSLTLIATANQGSEATYESGFVIDKFPISRPNLTFSTLTVSNMSPEDSSIYLCSALGGAYGYTFGSGTRLTVV.

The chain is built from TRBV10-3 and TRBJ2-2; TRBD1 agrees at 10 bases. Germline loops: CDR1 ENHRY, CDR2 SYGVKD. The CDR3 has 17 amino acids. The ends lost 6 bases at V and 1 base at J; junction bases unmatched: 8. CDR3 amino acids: CAISKDRGIGNTGELFF. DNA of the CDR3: TGTGCCATCAGCAAGGACAGGGGGATAGGGAACACCGGGGAGCTGTTTTTT.

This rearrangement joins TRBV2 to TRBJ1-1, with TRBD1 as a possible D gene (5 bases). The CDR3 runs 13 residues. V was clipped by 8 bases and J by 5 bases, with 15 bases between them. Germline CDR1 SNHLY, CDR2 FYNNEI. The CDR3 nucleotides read TGTGCCAGCGCGGAGGAGGGGTGGACTGAAGCTTTCTTT. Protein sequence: CASAEEGWTEAFF.

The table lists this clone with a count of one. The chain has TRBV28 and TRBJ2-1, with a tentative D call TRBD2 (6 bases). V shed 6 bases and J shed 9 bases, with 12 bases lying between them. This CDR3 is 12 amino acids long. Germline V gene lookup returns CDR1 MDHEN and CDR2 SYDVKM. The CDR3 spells CASRPLSGEQFF. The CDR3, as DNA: TGTGCCAGCAGACCCCTTAGCGGTGAGCAGTTCTTC.

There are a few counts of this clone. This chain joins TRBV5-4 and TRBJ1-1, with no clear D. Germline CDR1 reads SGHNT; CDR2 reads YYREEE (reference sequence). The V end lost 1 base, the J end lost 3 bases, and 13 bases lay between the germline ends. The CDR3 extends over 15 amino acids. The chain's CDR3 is CASSLIWDRDTEAFF. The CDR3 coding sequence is TGTGCCAGCAGCTTGATCTGGGATCGTGACACTGAAGCTTTCTTT.

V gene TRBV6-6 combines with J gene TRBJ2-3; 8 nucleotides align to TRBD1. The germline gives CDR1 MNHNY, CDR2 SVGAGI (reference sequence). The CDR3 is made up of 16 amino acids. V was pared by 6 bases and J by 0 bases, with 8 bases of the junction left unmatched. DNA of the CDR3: TGTGCCAGCAGCCCCTGGCAGGGGGCGAGCACAGATACGCAGTATTTT. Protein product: CASSPWQGASTDTQYF.

CDR3 in amino acids: CASSPTAINQPQHF. DNA of the CDR3: TGTGCCAGCAGCCCGACGGCCATCAATCAGCCCCAGCATTTT. V is TRBV7-2 and J is TRBJ1-5; D unresolved. The ends were cut back, 5 bases at V and 3 bases at J, with 11 bases in the middle. Germline-derived CDR1 and CDR2 are SGHTA and FQGNSA. The CDR3 has 14 residues. Looking up the rest from reference TRBV7-2 and TRBJ1-5 gives the full variable domain: GAGVSQSPSNKVTEKGKDVELRCDPISGHTALYWYRQSLGQGLEFLIYFQGNSAPDKSGLPSDRFSAERTGGSVSTLTIQRTQQEDSAVYLCASSPTAINQPQHFGDGTRLSIL.

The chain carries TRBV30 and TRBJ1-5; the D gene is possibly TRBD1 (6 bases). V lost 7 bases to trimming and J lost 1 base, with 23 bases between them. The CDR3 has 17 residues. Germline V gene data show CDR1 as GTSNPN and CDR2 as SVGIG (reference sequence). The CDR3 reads CASEPYTGGASNQPQHF. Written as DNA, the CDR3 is TGTGCCTCGGAACCCTACACGGGGGGGGCAAGCAATCAGCCCCAGCATTTT.

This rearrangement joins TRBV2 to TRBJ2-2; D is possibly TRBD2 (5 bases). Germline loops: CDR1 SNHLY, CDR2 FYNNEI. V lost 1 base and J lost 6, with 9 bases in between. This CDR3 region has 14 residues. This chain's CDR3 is CASSEGTFAGELFF. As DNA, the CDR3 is TGTGCCAGCAGTGAAGGGACTTTCGCCGGGGAGCTGTTTTTT.

The CDR3 DNA follows: TGTGCCAGCAGAGGGGGGATTAACTATGGCTACACCTTC. It specifies CASRGGINYGYTF. V usage is TRBV27 and J usage is TRBJ1-2; maybe TRBD1 (6 bases). The CDR3 consists of 13 residues. Trimming cost V 6 bases and J 1 base, with 9 bases left between them. Per the germline V gene, CDR1 is MNHEY and CDR2 is SMNVEV (reference sequence).

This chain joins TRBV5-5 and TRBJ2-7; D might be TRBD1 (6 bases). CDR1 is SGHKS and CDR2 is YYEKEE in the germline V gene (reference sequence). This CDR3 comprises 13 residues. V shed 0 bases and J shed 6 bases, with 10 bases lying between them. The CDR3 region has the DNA TGTGCCAGCAGCTTGGGCAGGGGCGTCGAGCAGTACTTC. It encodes CASSLGRGVEQYF.

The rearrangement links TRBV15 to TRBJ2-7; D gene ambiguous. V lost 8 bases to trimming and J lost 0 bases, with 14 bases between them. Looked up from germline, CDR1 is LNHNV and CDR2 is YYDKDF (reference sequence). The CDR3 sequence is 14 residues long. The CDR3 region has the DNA TGTGCCACCCGTGAGGACCCCAGCTCCTACGAGCAGTACTTC. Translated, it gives CATREDPSSYEQYF.

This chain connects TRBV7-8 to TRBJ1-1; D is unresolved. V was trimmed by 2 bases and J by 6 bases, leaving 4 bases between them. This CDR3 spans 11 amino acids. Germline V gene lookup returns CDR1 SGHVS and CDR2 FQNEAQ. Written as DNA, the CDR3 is TGTGCCAGCAGCTTATTCCCTGAAGCTTTCTTT. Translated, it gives CASSLFPEAFF. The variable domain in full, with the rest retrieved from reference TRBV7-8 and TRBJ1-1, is GAGVSQSPRYKVAKRGQDVALRCDPISGHVSLFWYQQALGQGPEFLTYFQNEAQLDKSGLPSDRFFAERPEGSVSTLKIQRTQQEDSAVYLCASSLFPEAFFGQGTRLTVV.